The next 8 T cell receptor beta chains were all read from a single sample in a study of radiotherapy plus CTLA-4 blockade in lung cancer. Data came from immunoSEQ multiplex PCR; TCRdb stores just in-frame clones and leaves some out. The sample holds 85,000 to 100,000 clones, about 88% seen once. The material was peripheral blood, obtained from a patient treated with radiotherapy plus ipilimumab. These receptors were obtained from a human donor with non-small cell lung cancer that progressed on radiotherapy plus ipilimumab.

CDR3 sequence (DNA): TGTGCCAGTAGTATATCGGAAGCTAACTATGGCTACACCTTC. Protein product: CASSISEANYGYTF. The chain uses TRBV19 and TRBJ1-2; D not resolved. CDR1 and CDR2 (germline): LNHDA, SQIVND (reference sequence). The CDR3 extends over 14 amino acids. The germline V and J ends were trimmed by 2 bases and 0 bases, with 7 bases remaining between them.

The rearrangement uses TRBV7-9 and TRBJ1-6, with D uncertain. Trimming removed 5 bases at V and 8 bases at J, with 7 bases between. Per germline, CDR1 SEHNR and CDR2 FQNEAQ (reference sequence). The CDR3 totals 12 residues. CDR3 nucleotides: TGTGCCAGCAGCCCCGGGGATTCACCCCTCCACTTT. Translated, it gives CASSPGDSPLHF.

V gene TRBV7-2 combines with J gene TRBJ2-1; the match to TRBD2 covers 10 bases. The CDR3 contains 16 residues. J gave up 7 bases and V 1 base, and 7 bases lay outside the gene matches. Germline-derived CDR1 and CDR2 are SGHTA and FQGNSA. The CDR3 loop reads CASSLVASGRGNEQFF. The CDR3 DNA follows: TGTGCCAGCAGCTTAGTGGCTAGCGGGAGAGGTAATGAGCAGTTCTTC.

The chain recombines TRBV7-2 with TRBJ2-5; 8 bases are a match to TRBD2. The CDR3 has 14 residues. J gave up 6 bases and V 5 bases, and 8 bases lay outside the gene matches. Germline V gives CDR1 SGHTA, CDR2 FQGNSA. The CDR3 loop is CASSVPGLVQTQYF. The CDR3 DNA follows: TGTGCCAGCAGCGTCCCGGGACTAGTTCAGACCCAGTACTTC.

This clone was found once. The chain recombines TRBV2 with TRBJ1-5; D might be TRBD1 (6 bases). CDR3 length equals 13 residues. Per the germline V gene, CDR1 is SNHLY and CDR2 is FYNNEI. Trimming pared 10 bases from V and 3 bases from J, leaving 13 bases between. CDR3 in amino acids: CAIRTANNQPQHF. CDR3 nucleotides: TGTGCCATCAGGACAGCGAACAATCAGCCCCAGCATTTT.

CDR3 coding DNA: TGTGCCAGCAGCCCGTTGCCAGGGGGCAGTGGAAACACCATATATTTT. As protein: CASSPLPGGSGNTIYF. The chain couples TRBV11-2 to TRBJ1-3, with 8 bases fitting TRBD1. V shed 5 bases, J shed 3 bases, and the junction held 9 bases outside the gene matches. This CDR3 spans 16 amino acids. The germline CDR1 and CDR2 sequences are SGHAT and FQNNGV. Using reference TRBV11-2 and TRBJ1-3 for the parts outside the CDR3, the full variable domain is EAGVAQSPRYKIIEKRQSVAFWCNPISGHATLYWYQQILGQGPKLLIQFQNNGVVDDSQLPKDRFSAERLKGVDSTLKIQPAKLEDSAVYLCASSPLPGGSGNTIYFGEGSWLTVV.

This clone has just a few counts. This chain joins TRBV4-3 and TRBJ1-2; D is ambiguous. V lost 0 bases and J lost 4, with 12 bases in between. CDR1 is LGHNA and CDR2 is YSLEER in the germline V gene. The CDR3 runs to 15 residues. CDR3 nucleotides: TGCGCCAGCAGCCAAGATCCGGTCCTTCCCTATGGCTACACCTTC. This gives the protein CASSQDPVLPYGYTF.

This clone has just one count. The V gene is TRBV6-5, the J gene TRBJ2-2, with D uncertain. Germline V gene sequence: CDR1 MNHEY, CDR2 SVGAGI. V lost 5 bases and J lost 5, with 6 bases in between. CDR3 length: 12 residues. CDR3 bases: TGTGCCAGCAGTGGACGAACCGGGGAGCTGTTTTTT. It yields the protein CASSGRTGELFF.